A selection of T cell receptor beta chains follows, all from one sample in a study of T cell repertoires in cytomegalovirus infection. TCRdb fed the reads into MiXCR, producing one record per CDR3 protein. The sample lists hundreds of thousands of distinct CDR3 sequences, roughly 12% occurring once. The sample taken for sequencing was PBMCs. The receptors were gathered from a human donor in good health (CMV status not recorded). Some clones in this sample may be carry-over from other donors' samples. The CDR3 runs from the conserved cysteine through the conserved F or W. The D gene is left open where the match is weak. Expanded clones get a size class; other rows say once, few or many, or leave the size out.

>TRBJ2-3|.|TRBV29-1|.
TGCAGCGTTAGGCTGGGGGCAGATACGCAGTATTTT
CSVRLGADTQYF
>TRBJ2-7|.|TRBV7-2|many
TGTGCCAGCAGCCGAAGTCTGGGGGTCTCCTACGAGCAGTACTTC
CASSRSLGVSYEQYF
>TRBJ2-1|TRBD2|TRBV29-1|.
TGCAGCGTTGTTCTAGCGGACTACAATGAGCAGTTCTTC
CSVVLADYNEQFF
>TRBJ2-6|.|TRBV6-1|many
TGTGCCAGCTCGGGGCCTGGGGCCAACGTCCTGACTTTC
CASSGPGANVLTF
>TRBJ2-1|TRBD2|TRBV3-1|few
TGTGCCAGCAGCCAAGTTCTCCTAGCGGGGGCTTACAATGAGCAGTTCTTC
CASSQVLLAGAYNEQFF
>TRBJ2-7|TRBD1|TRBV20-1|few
TGCAGTGCTAAAAAACCGGGACAGGGGATAACCTACGAGCAGTACTTC
CSAKKPGQGITYEQYF
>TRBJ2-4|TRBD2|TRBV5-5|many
TGTGCCAGCAGCTTCGGGGGACTAGCGGGAGTGAAAAACATTCAGTACTTC
CASSFGGLAGVKNIQYF
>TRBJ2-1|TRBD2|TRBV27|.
TGTGCCAGCAGTACCCGACTAGCAATTAAGGCAAATGAGCAGTTCTTC
CASSTRLAIKANEQFF
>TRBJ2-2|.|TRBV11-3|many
TGTGCCAGCAGCTTAGACGGGAGATTCACCGGGGAGCTGTTTTTT
CASSLDGRFTGELFF
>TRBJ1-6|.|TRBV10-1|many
TGCGCCAGCAGTGAGAATGGGGGTCCCCTCCACTTT
CASSENGGPLHF
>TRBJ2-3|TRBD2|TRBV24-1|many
TGTGCCACCAGTGACCCTAGCGGGAGAGATACGCAGTATTTT
CATSDPSGRDTQYF
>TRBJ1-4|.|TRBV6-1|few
TGTGCCAGCAGTGGACCGGTCAATGAAAAACTGTTTTTT
CASSGPVNEKLFF
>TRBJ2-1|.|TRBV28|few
TGTGCCAGCAGTTTAGGTGGAAACGACTATCGCCAGTTCTTC
CASSLGGNDYRQFF
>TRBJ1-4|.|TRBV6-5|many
TGTGCCAGCAGTTACTCGAGGGGAGGTGGCGAAAAACTGTTTTTT
CASSYSRGGGEKLFF
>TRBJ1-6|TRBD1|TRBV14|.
TGTGCCAGCAGCCACGGGACAGGGTATAATTCACCCCTCCACTTT
CASSHGTGYNSPLHF
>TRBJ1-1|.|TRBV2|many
TGTGCCAGCAGTTCCCAAGGGCAGGAGAACACTGAAGCTTTCTTT
CASSSQGQENTEAFF
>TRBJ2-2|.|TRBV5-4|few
TGTGCCAGCAGCTTGGACGGCCCGAACACCGGGGAGCTGTTTTTT
CASSLDGPNTGELFF
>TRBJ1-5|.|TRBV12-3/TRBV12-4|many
TGTGCCAGCAGTTTAAAGGGGGGTAAGCGGCCCCAGCATTTT
CASSLKGGKRPQHF
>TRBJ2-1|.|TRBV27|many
TGTGCCAGCAGCACCTTAGGTAGGAATGAGCAGTTCTTC
CASSTLGRNEQFF
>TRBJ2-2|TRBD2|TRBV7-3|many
TGTGCCAGCAGCTCCCGACTAGCGGCGAACACCGGGGAGCTGTTTTTT
CASSSRLAANTGELFF
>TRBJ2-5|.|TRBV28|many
TGTGCCAGCAGTTCCCCGGCACAAGAGACCCAGTACTTC
CASSSPAQETQYF
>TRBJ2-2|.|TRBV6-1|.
TGTGCCAGCAGAATACTGGCGGGCACCGGGGAGCTGTTTTTT
CASRILAGTGELFF
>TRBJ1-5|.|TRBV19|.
TGTGCCAGTAGCCGGTCGGCGGTCGGGAGCAATCAGCCCCAGCATTTT
CASSRSAVGSNQPQHF
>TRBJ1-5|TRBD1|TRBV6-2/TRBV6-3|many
TGTGCCAGCAGTAAATCCTCCGGGACAGGGTCCGGCGGGCCCCAGCATTTT
CASSKSSGTGSGGPQHF
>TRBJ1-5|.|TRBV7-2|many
TGTGCCAGCAGCTTAACGAGGAGCAATCAGCCCCAGCATTTT
CASSLTRSNQPQHF
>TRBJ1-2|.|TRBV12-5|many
TGTGCTAGTGGTTTGTACAGGGAGCTTTTGTCCTATGGCTACACCTTC
CASGLYRELLSYGYTF
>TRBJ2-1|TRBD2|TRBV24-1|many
TGTGCCACCAGTGATTCCTGGACTAGCCGTTTCTACAATGAGCAGTTCTTC
CATSDSWTSRFYNEQFF
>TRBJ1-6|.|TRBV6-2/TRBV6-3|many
TGTGCCAGCAGTTACTCGATCCCCAGGGAGTATTCACCCCTCCACTTT
CASSYSIPREYSPLHF
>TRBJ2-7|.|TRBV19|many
TGTGCCAGTAGTATAGGATCACCCCGCACCTACGAGCAGTACTTC
CASSIGSPRTYEQYF
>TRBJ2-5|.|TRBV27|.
TGTGCCAGCAGTTTAGCCGGGATCCAAGAGACCCAGAACTTC
CASSLAGIQETQNF
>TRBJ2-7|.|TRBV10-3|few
TGTGCCATCAGTGATCCAGCCGGTACTTCGGGGCAGTACTTC
CAISDPAGTSGQYF
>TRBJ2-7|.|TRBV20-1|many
TGCAGGCCGAGGGGGTCCAACTCCTACGAGCAGTACTTC
CRPRGSNSYEQYF
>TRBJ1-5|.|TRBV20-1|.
TGCAGTGCTAGAAGGCCCCCCGCTCCCCCGGGCAGCGTGAATCAGCCCCAGCATTTT
CSARRPPAPPGSVNQPQHF
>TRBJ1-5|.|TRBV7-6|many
TGTGCCAGCAGCTCCCTCGGGGGGATTAGCAATCAGCCCCAGCATTTT
CASSSLGGISNQPQHF
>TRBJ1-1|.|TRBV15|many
TGTGCCACCAGCAGCTACGGGGACACCCGGAGCACTGAAGCTTTCTTT
CATSSYGDTRSTEAFF
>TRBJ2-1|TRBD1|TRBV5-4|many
TGTGCCAGCAGCCTTAATCTCCGGGACAGGGGGAGGGAGCAGTTCTTC
CASSLNLRDRGREQFF
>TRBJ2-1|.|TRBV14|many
TGTGCCAGCAGCCAAGACGAGAGGGCTTGGGGGGATGAGCAGTTCTTC
CASSQDERAWGDEQFF
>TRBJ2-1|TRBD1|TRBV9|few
TGTGCCAGCAGCGTAGCAGGGACAGGGGGCGGTGAGCAGTTCTTC
CASSVAGTGGGEQFF
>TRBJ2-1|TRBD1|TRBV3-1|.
TGTGCCAGCAGCCAAAAGTGGGACAGGAGTTACAATGAGCAGTTCTTC
CASSQKWDRSYNEQFF
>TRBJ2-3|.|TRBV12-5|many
TGTGCTAGTGGTTCCGACCCCTTTCGGGGTGGGGATACGCAGTATTTT
CASGSDPFRGGDTQYF
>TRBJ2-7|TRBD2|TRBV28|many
TGTGCCAGCAGTTCTCTAGCGGGAGGCTACGAGCAGTACTTC
CASSSLAGGYEQYF
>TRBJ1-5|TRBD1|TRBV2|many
TGTGCCAGCAGGGACAGGGGGCCGGGACAGCCCCAGCATTTT
CASRDRGPGQPQHF
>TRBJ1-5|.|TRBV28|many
TGTGCCAGCAGTTTTTGGGGGGATAGCAATCAGCCCCAGCATTTT
CASSFWGDSNQPQHF
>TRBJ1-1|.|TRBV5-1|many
TGTGCCAGCAGCTTAGAGTTGAACACTGAAGCTTTCTTT
CASSLELNTEAFF
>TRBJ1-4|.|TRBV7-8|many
TGTGCCAGCAGCTCGAGGACTGACTTTAATGAAAAACTGTTTTTT
CASSSRTDFNEKLFF
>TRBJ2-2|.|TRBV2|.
TGTGCCAGCAATCCGGGAGTAGGCACCGGGGAGCTGTTTTTT
CASNPGVGTGELFF